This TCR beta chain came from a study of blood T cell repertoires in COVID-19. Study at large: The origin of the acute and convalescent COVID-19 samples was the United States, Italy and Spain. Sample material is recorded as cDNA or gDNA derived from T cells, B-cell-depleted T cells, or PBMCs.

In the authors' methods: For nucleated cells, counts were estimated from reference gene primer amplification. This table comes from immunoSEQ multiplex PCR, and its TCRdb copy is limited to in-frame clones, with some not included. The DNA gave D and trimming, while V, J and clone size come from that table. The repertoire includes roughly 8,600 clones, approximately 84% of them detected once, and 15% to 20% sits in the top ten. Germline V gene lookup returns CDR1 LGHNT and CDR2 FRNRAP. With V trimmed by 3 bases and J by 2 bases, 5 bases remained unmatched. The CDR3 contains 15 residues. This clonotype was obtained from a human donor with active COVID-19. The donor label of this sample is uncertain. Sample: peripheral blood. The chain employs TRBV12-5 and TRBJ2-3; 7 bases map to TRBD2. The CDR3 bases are TGTGCTAGTGGTTTTATAGCGGGCGTCACAGATACGCAGTATTTT. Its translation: CASGFIAGVTDTQYF.